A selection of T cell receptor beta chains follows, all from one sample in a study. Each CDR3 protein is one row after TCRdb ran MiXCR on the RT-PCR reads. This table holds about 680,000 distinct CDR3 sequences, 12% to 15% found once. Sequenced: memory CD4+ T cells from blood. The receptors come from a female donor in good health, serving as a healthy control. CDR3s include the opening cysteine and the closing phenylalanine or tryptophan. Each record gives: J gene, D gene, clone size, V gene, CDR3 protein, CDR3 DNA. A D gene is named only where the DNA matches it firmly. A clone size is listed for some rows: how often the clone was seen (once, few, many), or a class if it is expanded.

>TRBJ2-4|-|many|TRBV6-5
CASSYRSIGDAAKNIQYF
TGTGCCAGCAGTTACAGGTCGATAGGGGATGCAGCCAAAAACATTCAGTACTTC
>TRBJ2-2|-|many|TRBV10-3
CAISEEERRTGELFF
TGTGCCATCAGTGAGGAGGAAAGGAGGACCGGGGAGCTGTTTTTT
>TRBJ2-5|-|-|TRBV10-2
CASFGWEAGETQYF
TGCGCCAGCTTCGGATGGGAGGCGGGGGAGACCCAGTACTTC
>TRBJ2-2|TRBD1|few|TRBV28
CASRPPAGQGVTGELFF
TGTGCCAGCAGGCCCCCCGCCGGACAGGGTGTCACCGGGGAGCTGTTTTTT
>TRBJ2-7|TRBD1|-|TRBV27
CASSPGQGAASYEQYF
TGTGCCAGCAGTCCGGGACAGGGGGCGGCTTCCTACGAGCAGTACTTC
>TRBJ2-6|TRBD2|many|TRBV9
CASSAHPGLAGGSGANVLTF
TGTGCCAGCAGCGCGCACCCCGGACTAGCGGGTGGCTCTGGGGCCAACGTCCTGACTTTC
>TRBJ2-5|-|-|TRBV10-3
CAISDQDRGRETQHF
TGTGCCATCAGTGACCAGGACCGGGGTCGGGAGACCCAGCACTTC
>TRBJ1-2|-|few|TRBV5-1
CASRGGSGDGYTF
TGCGCCAGCAGAGGGGGTTCTGGGGATGGCTACACCTTC
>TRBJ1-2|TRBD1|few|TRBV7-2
CASRGDRGRRGYTF
TGTGCCAGCAGGGGGGACAGGGGTCGTCGTGGCTACACCTTC
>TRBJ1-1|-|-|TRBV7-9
CASSQPNIPRDPNTEAFF
TGTGCCAGCAGCCAACCGAACATCCCCAGGGATCCCAACACTGAAGCTTTCTTT
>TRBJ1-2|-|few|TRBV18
CASSPDTGPFGYTF
TGTGCCAGCTCACCCGATACAGGGCCATTCGGCTACACCTTC
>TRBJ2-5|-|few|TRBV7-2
CASSSQGGGQETQYF
TGTGCTAGCAGCTCCCAGGGGGGGGGGCAGGAGACCCAGTACTTC
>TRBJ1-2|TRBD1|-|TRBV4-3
CASSQVVGQGAYGYTF
TGCGCCAGCAGCCAAGTGGTGGGACAGGGGGCCTATGGCTACACCTTC
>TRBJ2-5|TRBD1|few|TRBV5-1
CASSFDPRQGAETQYF
TGCGCCAGCAGCTTTGATCCGAGACAGGGGGCAGAGACCCAGTACTTC
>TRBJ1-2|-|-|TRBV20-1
CSARRNQLGYTF
TGCAGTGCTAGACGCAATCAGCTTGGCTACACCTTC
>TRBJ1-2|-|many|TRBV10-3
CAISVQGDEGYTF
TGTGCCATCAGTGTGCAAGGGGACGAGGGCTACACCTTC
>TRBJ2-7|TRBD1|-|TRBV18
CASSPVGQDYEQYF
TGTGCCAGCTCACCAGTGGGACAGGATTACGAGCAGTACTTC
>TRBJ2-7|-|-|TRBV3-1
CASSQTPPGLVSYEQYF
TGTGCCAGCAGCCAAACTCCCCCGGGCCTCGTCAGCTACGAGCAGTACTTC
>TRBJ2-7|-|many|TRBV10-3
CAISVGGPPLYEQYF
TGTGCCATCAGTGTAGGGGGGCCCCCTCTCTACGAGCAGTACTTC
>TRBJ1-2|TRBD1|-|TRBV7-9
CASSFGQEQYGYTF
TGTGCCAGCAGCTTTGGACAGGAGCAGTATGGCTACACCTTC
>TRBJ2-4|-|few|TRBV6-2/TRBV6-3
CASSYSGFAKNIQYF
TGTGCCAGCAGTTACTCAGGGTTTGCCAAAAACATTCAGTACTTC
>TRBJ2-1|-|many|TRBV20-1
CSPQSGTGSGEQFF
TGCAGTCCCCAATCCGGGACGGGGTCGGGTGAGCAGTTCTTC
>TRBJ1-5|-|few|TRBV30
CAWSGNSNQPQHF
TGTGCCTGGAGTGGGAATAGCAATCAGCCCCAGCATTTT
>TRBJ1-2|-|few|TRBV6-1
CASSEGAAKGVDYTF
TGTGCCAGCAGTGAAGGCGCGGCTAAGGGTGTGGACTACACCTTC
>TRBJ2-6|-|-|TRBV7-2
CASSLLVAAGANVLTF
TGTGCCAGCAGCTTACTCGTTGCGGCTGGGGCCAACGTCCTGACTTTC
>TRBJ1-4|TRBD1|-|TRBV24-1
CATSDSGQGGREKLFF
TGTGCCACCAGTGATTCGGGACAGGGCGGTCGGGAAAAACTGTTTTTT
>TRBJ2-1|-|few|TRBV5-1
CASSGTPSYNEQFF
TGCGCCAGCAGCGGAACACCCTCCTACAATGAGCAGTTCTTC
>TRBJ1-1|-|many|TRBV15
CATSSGGWTEAFF
TGTGCCACCAGCAGTGGAGGGTGGACTGAAGCTTTCTTT
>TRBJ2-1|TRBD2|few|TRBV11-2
CASSFGLAGPNNEQFF
TGTGCCAGCAGCTTTGGACTAGCGGGACCAAACAATGAGCAGTTCTTC
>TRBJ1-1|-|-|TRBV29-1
CSVDWGWGTEAFF
TGCAGCGTTGATTGGGGATGGGGCACTGAAGCTTTCTTT
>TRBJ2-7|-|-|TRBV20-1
CSARMSPNYEQYF
TGCAGTGCTAGAATGAGTCCGAACTACGAGCAGTACTTC
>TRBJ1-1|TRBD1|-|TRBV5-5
CASSFLGGTGNTEAFF
TGTGCCAGCAGCTTTTTGGGTGGGACAGGGAACACTGAAGCTTTCTTT
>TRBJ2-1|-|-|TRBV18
CASSPPGSVSYNEQFF
TGTGCCAGCTCACCACCCGGGAGTGTCTCCTACAATGAGCAGTTCTTC
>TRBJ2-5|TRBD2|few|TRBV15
CATSRDASSGSQETQYF
TGTGCCACCAGCAGAGATGCGAGTAGCGGGTCCCAAGAGACCCAGTACTTC
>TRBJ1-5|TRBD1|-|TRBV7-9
CASTTGGYNQPQHF
TGTGCCAGCACGACAGGGGGGTACAATCAGCCCCAGCATTTT
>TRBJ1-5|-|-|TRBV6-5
CASSHATQGRNQPQHF
TGTGCCAGCAGTCATGCCACCCAGGGAAGGAATCAGCCCCAGCATTTT
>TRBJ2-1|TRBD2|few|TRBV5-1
CASSVREGGNEQFF
TGCGCCAGCAGCGTACGGGAGGGAGGGAATGAGCAGTTCTTC
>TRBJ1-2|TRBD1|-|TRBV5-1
CASSLAWDRPYGYTF
TGCGCCAGCAGCTTGGCTTGGGACAGACCCTATGGCTACACCTTC
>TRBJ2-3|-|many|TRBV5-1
CASSSSSSTDTQYF
TGCGCCAGCAGCTCGAGCTCTAGCACAGATACGCAGTATTTT
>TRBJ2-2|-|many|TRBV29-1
CSVGELFF
TGCAGCGTTGGGGAGCTGTTTTTT
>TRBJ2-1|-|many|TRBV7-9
CASSPMSSYNEQFF
TGTGCCAGCAGTCCCATGAGCTCCTACAATGAGCAGTTCTTC
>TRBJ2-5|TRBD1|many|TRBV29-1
CSVVRGQGQETQYF
TGCAGCGTTGTTCGGGGACAGGGGCAAGAGACCCAGTACTTC
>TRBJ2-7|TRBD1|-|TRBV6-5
CASRSGQTYEQYF
TGTGCCAGCAGGTCGGGACAGACCTACGAGCAGTACTTC
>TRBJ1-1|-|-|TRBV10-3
CAISERGLNPEAFF
TGTGCCATCAGTGAGCGGGGACTAAATCCTGAAGCTTTCTTT
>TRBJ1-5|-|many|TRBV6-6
CASSYLGGINSNQPQHF
TGTGCCAGCAGTTACCTTGGAGGAATCAATAGCAATCAGCCCCAGCATTTT
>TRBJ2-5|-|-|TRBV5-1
CASSSGPRDKETQYF
TGCGCCAGCAGCTCAGGACCCCGGGACAAAGAGACCCAGTACTTC
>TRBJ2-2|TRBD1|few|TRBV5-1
CASSLFGTGGSGELFF
TGCGCCAGCAGCTTATTTGGGACAGGGGGCTCCGGGGAGCTGTTTTTT
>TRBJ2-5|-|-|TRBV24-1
CATSGPGPETQYF
TGTGCCACCAGTGGTCCAGGACCCGAGACCCAGTACTTC
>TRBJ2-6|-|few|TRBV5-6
CASSLPRSSGANVLTF
TGTGCCAGCAGCTTGCCCCGGAGTTCTGGGGCCAACGTCCTGACTTTC
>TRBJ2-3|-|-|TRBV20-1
CSARWAVAGTDTQYF
TGCAGTGCTAGGTGGGCGGTTGCGGGCACAGATACGCAGTATTTT
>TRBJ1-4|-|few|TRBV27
CASSFARPTNEKLFF
TGTGCCAGCAGTTTCGCGAGGCCAACTAATGAAAAACTGTTTTTT
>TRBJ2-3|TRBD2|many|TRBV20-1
CSARPLAGDTDTQYF
TGCAGTGCTAGACCCTTAGCGGGGGACACAGATACGCAGTATTTT
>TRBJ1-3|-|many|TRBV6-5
CASRPRGLEGNTIYF
TGTGCCAGCAGACCTAGGGGGTTAGAAGGAAACACCATATATTTT
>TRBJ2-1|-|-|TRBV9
CASSGRESSSYNEQFF
TGTGCCAGCAGCGGGAGGGAGTCAAGCTCCTACAATGAGCAGTTCTTC